Below, 32 T cell receptor beta chains from the same sample are listed, as sequenced in a study of blood T cell repertoires in COVID-19. Data came from immunoSEQ multiplex PCR; TCRdb stores just in-frame clones and leaves some out. The table lists fewer than 250,000 clones, about four fifths of them singletons. The sample was peripheral blood. The source of these receptors is a woman of 80 years or more with acute or convalescent COVID-19.

This clone turned up a few times. CDR3: CASSPRVAEYTDTQYF. As DNA, the CDR3 is TGTGCCAGCAGTCCCAGGGTAGCGGAATACACAGATACGCAGTATTTT. The rearrangement links TRBV6-2 or TRBV6-3 to TRBJ2-3; maybe TRBD2 (6 bases). V was clipped by 5 bases and J by 2 bases, with 17 bases between them. The CDR3 is 16 amino acids. Germline V gene lookup returns CDR1 MNHEY and CDR2 SVGEGT.

The chain carries TRBV19 and TRBJ2-1, with TRBD1 matching over 10 bases. Germline V CDR1 and CDR2: LNHDA, SQIVND (reference sequence). The V gene end was trimmed by 7 bases and the J gene end by 7 bases; junction bases not matched to a gene: 7. The length of the CDR3 is 14 residues. CDR3 amino acids: CASTPDRGGNEQFF. CDR3 DNA: TGTGCCAGTACCCCGGACAGGGGGGGGAATGAGCAGTTCTTC.

The chain recombines TRBV18 with TRBJ1-1, with 9 nucleotides matching TRBD1. CDR3 size: 15 residues. The V and J ends lost 1 base and 4 bases, in that order; junction bases with no gene match: 4. CDR1 KGHSH and CDR2 LQKENI come from the germline V gene. The CDR3 DNA follows: TGTGCCAGCTCACCACTGGACAGGGGAGGCACTGAAGCTTTCTTT. It yields the protein CASSPLDRGGTEAFF.

This chain uses TRBV11-3 with TRBJ2-7; 10 bases are shared with TRBD1. Unmatched junction bases numbered 10, after V lost 5 bases and J lost 6 bases. From germline, CDR1 is SGHNT and CDR2 YENEEA. This CDR3 has 15 residues. For the CDR3, the DNA is TGTGCCAGCAGCCGGCTCAAGACAGGGGGCTCCGAGCAGTACTTC. This encodes CASSRLKTGGSEQYF. The full variable domain, in which reference TRBV11-3 and TRBJ2-7 provide the parts outside the CDR3, is EAGVVQSPRYKIIEKKQPVAFWCNPISGHNTLYWYLQNLGQGPELLIRYENEEAVDDSQLPKDRFSAERLKGVDSTLKIQPAELGDSAVYLCASSRLKTGGSEQYFGPGTRLTVT.

The chain couples TRBV19 to TRBJ1-1, with 9 bases fitting TRBD1. The J segment lost 5 bases and the V segment lost 6 bases, leaving 7 bases of the junction unmatched. The CDR3 spans 14 residues. The germline V gene has CDR1 LNHDA and CDR2 SQIVND (reference sequence). The CDR3 coding sequence is TGTGCCAGTAGCCCCGGGACAGGGCGGACTGAAGCTTTCTTT. It codes for CASSPGTGRTEAFF.

The chain uses TRBV19 and TRBJ1-5, with 11 bases fitting TRBD1. The CDR3 extends over 15 amino acids. Germline values: CDR1 LNHDA, CDR2 SQIVND (reference sequence). J lost 4 bases, V lost 5 bases, and 4 bases had no gene match. CDR3 DNA sequence: TGTGCCAGTAGTTGGACAGGGGGCAGAAATCAGCCCCAGCATTTT. Amino acid sequence: CASSWTGGRNQPQHF.

The chain combines TRBV19 with TRBJ2-6; D is ambiguous. V lost 3 bases and J 0 bases, leaving 3 bases between the germline ends. The CDR3 is 14 residues long. Germline CDR1 and CDR2: LNHDA and SQIVND (reference sequence). DNA for the CDR3: TGTGCCAGTAGTATCTACTCTGGGGCCAACGTCCTGACTTTC. Translated: CASSIYSGANVLTF.

This chain links TRBV2 with TRBJ1-4; no reliable D call. Per the germline V gene, CDR1 is SNHLY and CDR2 is FYNNEI. Between the trimmed V and J ends, which lost 7 bases and 8 bases, there was a span of 11 bases. The CDR3 is 12 amino acids. CDR3 amino acids: CASTLDREKLFF. CDR3 in DNA: TGTGCCAGCACCTTAGATCGAGAAAAACTGTTTTTT. The complete variable domain, with remaining parts taken from reference TRBV2 and TRBJ1-4, reads EPEVTQTPSHQVTQMGQEVILRCVPISNHLYFYWYRQILGQKVEFLVSFYNNEISEKSEIFDDQFSVERPDGSNFTLKIRSTKLEDSAMYFCASTLDREKLFFGSGTQLSVL.

This chain connects TRBV5-1 to TRBJ2-3; tentatively, D is TRBD1 (6 bases). The CDR3 consists of 16 residues. V was trimmed by 4 bases and J by 0 bases, leaving 15 bases between them. CDR1 SGHRS and CDR2 YFSETQ come from the germline V gene. The DNA for the CDR3 is TGCGCCAGCAGCCTCGGGACACAAAGGAGCACAGATACGCAGTATTTT. This encodes CASSLGTQRSTDTQYF.

The J gene is TRBJ2-7, the V gene TRBV7-6, with 11 positions matching TRBD1. Germline V gene data show CDR1 as SGHVS and CDR2 as FNYEAQ. The ends lost 4 bases at V and 1 base at J; junction bases unmatched: 3. The CDR3 covers 15 residues. CDR3 nucleotides: TGTGCCAGCAGCTACGGACAGGGGGCTTCCTACGAGCAGTACTTC. This encodes CASSYGQGASYEQYF.

The rearrangement uses TRBV6-5 and TRBJ1-1, with D unresolved. Trimming shortened V by 0 bases and J by 1 base, and 12 bases separated the two germline ends. The CDR3 length is 16 residues. Germline V CDR1 and CDR2: MNHEY, SVGAGI. The CDR3 region has the DNA TGTGCCAGCAGTTACTCTCGGGTTACTGGGAACACTGAAGCTTTCTTT. It encodes CASSYSRVTGNTEAFF.

This clone was found once. The V and J genes are TRBV27 and TRBJ2-3; TRBD2 agrees at 8 bases. Germline-derived CDR1 and CDR2 are MNHEY and SMNVEV (reference sequence). This CDR3 is 14 amino acids long. The junction had 8 bases not matched to a gene; V was cut back by 11 bases and J by 1 base. The CDR3 region is CAWGAGVRTDTQYF. CDR3 bases: TGTGCCTGGGGAGCGGGGGTCCGCACAGATACGCAGTATTTT.

In nucleotides, the CDR3 is TGTGCCAGCAGCAGACTACAGGGAAGCTACACTGAAGCTTTCTTT. This gives the protein CASSRLQGSYTEAFF. The V gene is TRBV21-1, the J gene TRBJ1-1; TRBD1 is the table's D call, not checked against the DNA. TRBV21-1 is assigned pseudogene status. This CDR3 has 15 residues.

The genes are TRBV19 and TRBJ2-7; no reliable D call. The CDR3 is made up of 14 amino acids. Trimming took off 5 bases at V and 0 bases at J, with 11 bases between the two ends. Germline assignment: CDR1 LNHDA and CDR2 SQIVND (reference sequence). The DNA of the CDR3 is TGTGCCAGTAGTCCCCAGGTCGACTCCTACGAGCAGTACTTC. Amino acid sequence: CASSPQVDSYEQYF.

Only one count was recorded for this clone. This chain joins TRBV6-6 and TRBJ2-7, with D possibly matching TRBD1 (6 bases). The CDR3 is 15 residues long. From germline, CDR1 is MNHNY and CDR2 SVGAGI (reference sequence). V shed 6 bases and J shed 7 bases, with 22 bases lying between them. For the CDR3, the DNA is TGTGCCAGCAGGACGACAGGTGCCCGACCTTGGGAGCAGTACTTC. This encodes CASRTTGARPWEQYF.

The chain employs TRBV4-3 and TRBJ1-1, with 7 positions matching TRBD1. CDR3 length: 17 amino acids. The V gene end was trimmed by 0 bases and the J gene end by 3 bases; junction bases not matched to a gene: 10. Germline lookup yields CDR1 LGHNA and CDR2 YSLEER. CDR3 nucleotide sequence: TGCGCCAGCAGCCAAGACAGGGGGGCAGGGATAGACACTGAAGCTTTCTTT. Residues: CASSQDRGAGIDTEAFF.

The chain joins TRBV7-2 to TRBJ2-7; the match to TRBD1 covers 9 bases. V shed 8 bases and J 4 bases; nucleotides not matched to a gene: 6. The germline V gene encodes CDR1 SGHTA and CDR2 FQGNSA. This CDR3 region has 13 residues. The DNA for the CDR3 is TGTGCCAGCGGCGACAGGGGGGTTTACGAGCAGTACTTC. Amino acids: CASGDRGVYEQYF.

The chain joins TRBV5-8 to TRBJ2-3; D is possibly TRBD1 (6 bases). Trimming took off 2 bases at V and 7 bases at J, with 17 bases between the two ends. CDR3 size: 15 residues. Germline CDR1 is SGHTS and CDR2 is YDEGEE. The CDR3 DNA is TGTGCCAGCAGCTTTTTTCAGGGGTTCCAAAATACGCAGTATTTT. Its protein product is CASSFFQGFQNTQYF.

V is TRBV28 and J is TRBJ2-2; D gene ambiguous. V was shortened by 2 bases and J by 2 bases, with 3 bases between the two germline ends. Germline CDR1 MDHEN, CDR2 SYDVKM. CDR3 length: 13 residues. CDR3 region: CASSLHNTGELFF. The DNA for the CDR3 is TGTGCCAGCAGTTTACATAACACCGGGGAGCTGTTTTTT.

This chain links TRBV19 with TRBJ1-3; D possibly corresponds to TRBD1 (6 bases). The CDR3 loop spans 15 amino acids. Germline CDR1 LNHDA, CDR2 SQIVND (reference sequence). Trimming removed 2 bases from V and 8 bases from J, with 16 bases in between. The CDR3 coding sequence is TGTGCCAGTAGTATAATGGGGGGGCTAGGGGACACCATATATTTT. Amino acid sequence: CASSIMGGLGDTIYF.

The chain is built from TRBV2 and TRBJ1-1, with D perhaps TRBD1 (5 bases). Trimming took off 7 bases at V and 0 bases at J, with 9 bases between the two ends. The CDR3 length is 13 residues. Germline values: CDR1 SNHLY, CDR2 FYNNEI. DNA for the CDR3: TGTGCCAGCAACCGGGACTTGAACACTGAAGCTTTCTTT. Translating gives CASNRDLNTEAFF.

This clone was counted between two and nine times. The rearrangement uses TRBV19 and TRBJ2-3; weak D call: TRBD2 (6 bases). Germline CDR1 and CDR2: LNHDA and SQIVND (reference sequence). The CDR3 is made up of 14 amino acids. V was trimmed by 1 base and J by 6 bases, leaving 11 bases between them. In DNA, the CDR3 is TGTGCCAGTAGTATAGGGCCTAGCGCGGATACGCAGTATTTT. Its protein product is CASSIGPSADTQYF.

J is TRBJ2-7 and V is TRBV28; 10 nucleotides agree with TRBD1. The CDR3 runs 17 residues. V lost 7 bases, J lost 0 bases, and 12 bases stayed unmatched. Germline lookup yields CDR1 MDHEN and CDR2 SYDVKM. Here the CDR3 reads CASMTGGAFPPSYEQYF. CDR3 in DNA: TGTGCCAGCATGACAGGGGGCGCATTCCCTCCCTCCTACGAGCAGTACTTC.

The V call is TRBV11-2, the J call TRBJ2-1, with 8 bases aligning to TRBD2. Germline assignment: CDR1 SGHAT and CDR2 FQNNGV. V shed 11 bases and J 7 bases; nucleotides not matched to a gene: 13. The CDR3 loop spans 14 amino acids. The CDR3 spells CALGDSGIINEQFF. The CDR3, as DNA: TGTGCCCTGGGAGATAGCGGGATAATAAATGAGCAGTTCTTC.

This chain uses TRBV19 with TRBJ1-5; 12 bases map to TRBD1. Germline CDR1 LNHDA, CDR2 SQIVND (reference sequence). The CDR3 has 14 amino acids. V was clipped by 9 bases and J by 5 bases; unmatched bases: 5. The CDR3 loop is CASAGTGGDQPQHF. The CDR3 region has the DNA TGTGCCAGCGCCGGGACAGGGGGCGATCAGCCCCAGCATTTT.

The genes are TRBV4-3 and TRBJ1-5; D is unresolved. Germline-derived CDR1 and CDR2 are LGHNA and YSLEER. Trimming removed 1 base from V and 2 bases from J, with 9 bases in between. The CDR3 contains 15 residues. The chain's CDR3 is CASSQGEGRNQPQHF. In DNA, the CDR3 is TGCGCCAGCAGCCAAGGGGAGGGCCGCAATCAGCCCCAGCATTTT.

This clone was counted once. This CDR3 reads CASSASWGRPDTQYF. CDR3 coding DNA: TGTGCCAGCAGCGCCTCCTGGGGGCGACCGGATACGCAGTATTTT. The chain has TRBV7-2 and TRBJ2-3, with a tentative D call TRBD1 (6 bases). The germline gives CDR1 SGHTA, CDR2 FQGNSA. The CDR3 extends over 15 amino acids. V lost 5 bases to trimming and J lost 6 bases, with 18 bases between them.

The genes are TRBV12-5 and TRBJ2-7, with 8 bases fitting TRBD1. J was trimmed by 3 bases and V by 7 bases; bases with no gene match: 8. Looked up from germline, CDR1 is LGHNT and CDR2 is FRNRAP. The CDR3 has 14 residues. The CDR3 nucleotides are TGTGCTAGTGTTGGGACAGGCGGAAGCTACGAGCAGTACTTC. Protein: CASVGTGGSYEQYF.

This chain links TRBV5-1 with TRBJ2-3; TRBD2 matches 10 bases. V gave up 4 bases and J gave up 3 bases; unmatched junction bases: 5. The CDR3 extends over 15 amino acids. The germline gives CDR1 SGHRS, CDR2 YFSETQ. The CDR3 region is CASSPLAGVTDTQYF. CDR3 nucleotides: TGCGCCAGCAGCCCCCTAGCGGGGGTAACAGATACGCAGTATTTT.

V and J are TRBV27 and TRBJ1-1, with D maybe TRBD1 (6 bases). This CDR3 comprises 13 residues. The V end lost 1 base, the J end lost 3 bases, and 6 bases lay between the germline ends. Per the germline V gene, CDR1 is MNHEY and CDR2 is SMNVEV (reference sequence). Written as DNA, the CDR3 is TGTGCCAGCAGTTTATACAGGGACACTGAAGCTTTCTTT. It codes for CASSLYRDTEAFF.

The J gene is TRBJ1-1, the V gene TRBV6-6; 7 nucleotides line up with TRBD1. Germline lookup yields CDR1 MNHNY and CDR2 SVGAGI (reference sequence). The CDR3 covers 14 residues. J gave up 10 bases and V 2 bases, and 10 bases lay outside the gene matches. CDR3: CASSYQNLPGGAFF. CDR3 coding DNA: TGTGCCAGCAGTTACCAAAATCTTCCAGGGGGAGCTTTCTTT.

The rearrangement uses TRBV3-1 (or the pseudogene TRBV3-2) and TRBJ1-5, with D uncertain. V lost 0 bases and J lost 4, with 7 bases in between. Germline V gene data show CDR1 as LGHDT and CDR2 as YNNKEL (reference sequence). The CDR3 has 14 residues. The CDR3 sequence: CASSQDVENQPQHF. The CDR3 DNA follows: TGTGCCAGCAGCCAAGACGTAGAGAATCAGCCCCAGCATTTT.